These T cell receptor beta chains were read from a single sample in a study of T cell responses to AZD1222 COVID-19 vaccine. Produced via immunoSEQ multiplex PCR; TCRdb's table is partial and in-frame only. The table shows 140,000 to 150,000 clones, with more than 85% occurring only once. This material consisted of peripheral blood, taken on day 0 of AZD1222 vaccination. These receptor sequences come from an adult in good health. The CDR3 runs from the conserved cysteine through the conserved F or W. The D gene is left open where the match is weak. For some rows the clone size is stated as once, few or many, or as a class when expanded; others skip it.

TGTGCCAGCAGCCAAGACGCCGGGACAGGATCAAACATTCAGTACTTC	CASSQDAGTGSNIQYF	TRBD1	TRBJ2-4	NA	TRBV3-1/TRBV3-2	16
TGCAGCCTGGGGTTTGGTGGGGAAGAGACCCAGTACTTC	CSLGFGGEETQYF	NA	TRBJ2-5	NA	TRBV29-1	13
TGTGCCAGTAGTATGGCCAGGAGGGGCGACTATGGCTACACCTTC	CASSMARRGDYGYTF	NA	TRBJ1-2	NA	TRBV19	15
TGCGCCAGCAGCTTTGGGGATGCAGGGGGCAGGACTGAAGCTTTCTTT	CASSFGDAGGRTEAFF	TRBD1	TRBJ1-1	NA	TRBV5-1	16
TGCAGCGTTGACAGTAGCGGGAGGGTCAATGAGCAGTTCTTC	CSVDSSGRVNEQFF	TRBD2	TRBJ2-1	NA	TRBV29-1	14
TGCGCCAGCAGCACGGGACTAGAAGACGAGCAGTACTTC	CASSTGLEDEQYF	TRBD2	TRBJ2-7	NA	TRBV5-1	13
TGTGCCAGCTCTCAACTCGGCGGTCAGACTGAAGCTTTCTTT	CASSQLGGQTEAFF	NA	TRBJ1-1	NA	TRBV18	14
TGTGCCAGCAGCCGGACACCCTACATCTCTAACTATGGCTACACCTTC	CASSRTPYISNYGYTF	NA	TRBJ1-2	NA	TRBV28	16
TGTGCCAGCAGCCCTCTTCCCGACTACGAGCAGTACTTC	CASSPLPDYEQYF	NA	TRBJ2-7	once	TRBV6-6	13
TGTGCCAGCAGTTACACATTAAATGACAGAAGAGGCTACACCTTC	CASSYTLNDRRGYTF	NA	TRBJ1-2	NA	TRBV6-5	15
TGTGCCAGCACCAAGGGGGACAGATACAATGAGCAGTTCTTC	CASTKGDRYNEQFF	TRBD1	TRBJ2-1	NA	TRBV27	14
TGTGCCAGCAGCGTAGTTGGGGGGCACACTGAAGCTTTCTTT	CASSVVGGHTEAFF	NA	TRBJ1-1	NA	TRBV9	14
TGTGCCAGCAGCGTGAACCCGACGGGGGCGGATGAGCAGTACTTC	CASSVNPTGADEQYF	NA	TRBJ2-7	NA	TRBV9	15
TGTGCCAGCTCACCAGGACAGGGAGTCTACACCTTC	CASSPGQGVYTF	TRBD1	TRBJ1-2	NA	TRBV18	12
TGTGCCAGCAGTAAACCCGGGACTAGCGGCTCCAATGAGCAGTTCTTC	CASSKPGTSGSNEQFF	TRBD2	TRBJ2-1	NA	TRBV7-2	16
TGTGCCAGCACCCCCGGGACAGATCTAAACCTTCAAGAGACCCAGTACTTC	CASTPGTDLNLQETQYF	TRBD1	TRBJ2-5	NA	TRBV5-5	17
TGCGCCAGCAGCTTGGTTCGGCTTTCGGCGACAGATACGCAGTATTTT	CASSLVRLSATDTQYF	NA	TRBJ2-3	NA	TRBV5-1	16
TGTGCCAGCAGCTTAGGGGGTACGAGTTCCTACGAGCAGTACTTC	CASSLGGTSSYEQYF	NA	TRBJ2-7	NA	TRBV7-2	15
TGCGCCAGCAGCTTGGGGGACGACTATGGCTACACCTTC	CASSLGDDYGYTF	NA	TRBJ1-2	NA	TRBV5-1	13
TGTGCCAGCAGCCCGAAGGGATTTGGAGGGGAGACCCAGTACTTC	CASSPKGFGGETQYF	NA	TRBJ2-5	NA	TRBV5-6	15